The present TCR beta chain was sequenced within a study of STAT5B mutations in CD4+ large granular lymphocyte leukemia (dated 2022 in TCRdb). For the study in its entirety: Among the healthy controls, the CDR3 'QG' motif was associated with a particular HLA allele. Flow cytometry performed on FACSCanto II or FACSVerse showed that the purified fractions had more than 95% purity among lymphocytes. The study compared the TCRbeta repertoires of patients with CD4+ T-cell large granular lymphocyte leukemia against the TCRbeta repertoires of healthy blood donors. General study outcomes and caveats: Compared with healthy CD4+ repertoires, CD4-sorted patient repertoires appeared more clonal, and this difference remained even after the putative leukemic clones were removed. Each patient's main leukemic clonotypes were private, but approximately 26% of these clonotypes showed up at low frequency in the non-leukemic repertoires of other patients. TRBV06-family usage was enriched among the top patient clones (8/27) compared with healthy controls (2/35). The data were not HLA-matched, and the relatively small sample size could explain the higher clonality seen in CD4+ compared with CD8+ T-LGLL.

With regard to this clone: Its cognate antigen has yet to be identified. Per-nucleotide qualities are absent, and no much larger clonotype sits a single base away.

The immunoSEQ assay at survey resolution was applied to genomic DNA for sequencing of TCRbeta rearrangements. As for the authors' bioinformatics: In the TCR sequencing data, the lowest productive clonotype frequency that could be detected was 2.59 x 10-5. Only productive TCRbeta rearrangements, defined as complete and in-frame sequences, were included in the analyses. Simpson clonality, calculated in the immunoSEQ Analyzer version 3.0, was used as the measure of sample clonality. Clones were binned by frequency as very rare, small, medium, large (1-20%) or hyperexpanded (>20%). Generation probabilities were estimated with OLGA 1.2.3, V-gene circos plots were made with VDJtools, specificities were looked up in VDJdb, and CDR3 motifs were identified with GLIPH. The clones in this table, taken by TCRdb from immuneACCESS, are in-frame only. Not every clone is retained; where verified, under half of the shortfall comes from an unresolved V gene, and the cause of the rest is unknown. Clone size and V and J calls were adopted from that table, with D and trimming inferred from the DNA. The sample records fewer than 45,000 clones, about four fifths of which are singletons. About 3.6% of the sample is in the top ten clones.

The germline V gene sets CDR1 to SNHLY and CDR2 to FYNNEI. At the junction V is shortened by 11 bases and J by 0 bases, with 17 bases in between. The CDR3 sequence holds 14 residues, the cysteine and phenylalanine included. Solely the CDR3 DNA is kept, with 42 bases framed from the first base. Buffy coats from some 36 blood donors, supplied by the Finnish Red Cross blood service, were used as healthy controls. All TCR-sequenced material derived from peripheral blood: patient blood samples and healthy donor buffy coats. Ficoll-Hypaque gradient centrifugation was used to isolate peripheral blood mononuclear cells. CD4+ cells were purified magnetically from the buffy coats of healthy controls. Genomic DNA was extracted with the Gentra Puregene Cell and Tissue kit and quantified on a Qubit 2.0 fluorometer.

Sample: CD4+ T cells from blood buffy coats. In this chain, TRBV2 is recombined with TRBJ2-7; the D gene is possibly TRBD1 or TRBD2, each agreeing over 6 bases. This receptor was taken from a human donor in good health. The nucleotides read TGTGCCTCAAGGGGGGCCCTTAGCTCCTACGAGCAGTACTTC. Its amino acids are CASRGALSSYEQYF.